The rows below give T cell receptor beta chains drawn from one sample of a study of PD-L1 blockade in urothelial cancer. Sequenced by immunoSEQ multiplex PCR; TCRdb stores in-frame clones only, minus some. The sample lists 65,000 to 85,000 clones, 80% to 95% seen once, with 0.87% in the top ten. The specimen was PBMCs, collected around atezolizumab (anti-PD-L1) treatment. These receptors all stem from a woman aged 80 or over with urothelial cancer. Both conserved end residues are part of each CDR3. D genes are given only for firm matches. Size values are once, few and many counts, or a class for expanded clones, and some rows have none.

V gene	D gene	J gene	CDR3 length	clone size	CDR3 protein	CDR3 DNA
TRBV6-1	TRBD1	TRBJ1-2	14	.	CASSDSGTGYGYTF	TGTGCCAGCAGTGACTCCGGGACAGGGTATGGCTACACCTTC
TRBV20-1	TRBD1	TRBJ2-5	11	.	CSLIDRDAQYF	TGCAGCCTTATCGACAGGGATGCCCAGTACTTC
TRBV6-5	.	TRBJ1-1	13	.	CASSLATNTEAFF	TGTGCCAGCAGTCTAGCCACAAACACTGAAGCTTTCTTT
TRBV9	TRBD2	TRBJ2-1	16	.	CASSSAGTSGDNEQFF	TGTGCCAGCAGCTCCGCCGGGACTAGCGGGGACAATGAGCAGTTCTTC
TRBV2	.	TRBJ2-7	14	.	CASSVGTGASREYF	.
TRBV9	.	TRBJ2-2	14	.	CASRRAPNTGELFF	TGTGCCAGCCGGAGGGCGCCGAACACCGGGGAGCTGTTTTTT
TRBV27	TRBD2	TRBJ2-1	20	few	CASSNRAPNWGSGAYNEQFF	TGTGCCAGCAGTAACCGGGCCCCGAATTGGGGTAGCGGGGCCTACAATGAGCAGTTCTTC
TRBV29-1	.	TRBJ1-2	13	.	CSVEPPGIYGYTF	TGCAGCGTTGAACCCCCGGGGATTTATGGCTACACCTTC
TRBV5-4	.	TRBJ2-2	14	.	CASSFGGPTGELFF	TGTGCCAGCAGCTTTGGTGGGCCAACCGGGGAGCTGTTTTTT
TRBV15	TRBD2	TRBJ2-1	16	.	CATSSGGGLPHNEQFF	TGTGCCACCAGCAGCGGGGGGGGTCTCCCCCACAATGAGCAGTTCTTC
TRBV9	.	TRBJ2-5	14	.	CASSVTGSGETQYF	TGTGCCAGCAGCGTAACAGGGAGTGGTGAGACCCAGTACTTC
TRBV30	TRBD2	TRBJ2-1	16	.	CAWDPGLAGGPSEQFF	TGTGCCTGGGACCCGGGACTAGCGGGAGGGCCCAGTGAGCAGTTCTTC
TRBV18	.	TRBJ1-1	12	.	CASSPFTGEAFF	TGTGCCAGCTCACCATTTACAGGTGAAGCTTTCTTT
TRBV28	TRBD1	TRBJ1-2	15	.	CASSAGTGGGYGYTF	TGTGCCAGCAGCGCCGGGACAGGGGGCGGCTATGGCTACACCTTC
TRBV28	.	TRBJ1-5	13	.	CASSLVGGQPQHF	TGTGCCAGCAGTTTGGTTGGAGGTCAGCCCCAGCATTTT
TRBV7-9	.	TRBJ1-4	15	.	CASSPPGATNEKLFF	TGTGCCAGCAGCCCCCCGGGTGCCACTAATGAAAAACTGTTTTTT
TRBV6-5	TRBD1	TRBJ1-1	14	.	CASKRGGSNTEAFF	TGTGCCAGCAAGCGAGGGGGCTCGAACACTGAAGCTTTCTTT
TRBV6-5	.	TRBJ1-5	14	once	CASTAQNSNQPQHF	TGTGCCAGCACCGCACAAAATAGCAATCAGCCCCAGCATTTT
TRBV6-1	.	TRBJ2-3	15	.	CASTTGSMLTDTQYF	TGTGCCAGCACCACCGGGTCAATGCTCACAGATACGCAGTATTTT
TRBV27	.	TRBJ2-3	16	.	CASSLSLRLSTDTQYF	TGTGCCAGCAGTTTATCCCTCCGACTCAGCACAGATACGCAGTATTTT
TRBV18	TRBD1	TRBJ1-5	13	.	CASSPDRGQPQHF	TGTGCCAGCTCACCGGACAGGGGGCAGCCCCAGCATTTT
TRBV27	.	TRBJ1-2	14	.	CASSFTVANYGYTF	TGTGCCAGCAGTTTCACTGTCGCTAACTATGGCTACACCTTC
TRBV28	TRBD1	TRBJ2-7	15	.	CASTLQGQGSYEQYF	TGTGCCAGCACCCTGCAGGGACAGGGGTCCTACGAGCAGTACTTC
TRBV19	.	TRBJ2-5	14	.	CASKSRADQETQYF	TGTGCCAGTAAAAGCAGGGCAGACCAAGAGACCCAGTACTTC
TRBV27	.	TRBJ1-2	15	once	CASSSLPGHLYGYTF	TGTGCCAGCAGTTCGCTACCGGGACATCTTTATGGCTACACCTTC
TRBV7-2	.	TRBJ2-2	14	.	CASSPQIGDGELFF	TGTGCCAGCAGCCCGCAGATAGGGGACGGGGAGCTGTTTTTT
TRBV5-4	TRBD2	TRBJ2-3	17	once	CASSPRGGRGGTDTQYF	TGTGCCAGCAGCCCCCGGGGCGGGAGGGGTGGCACAGATACGCAGTATTTT
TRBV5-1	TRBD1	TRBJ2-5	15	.	CASSPRDRYQETQYF	TGCGCCAGCAGCCCCCGGGACAGGTACCAAGAGACCCAGTACTTC
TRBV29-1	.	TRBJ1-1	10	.	CSVEEGEAFF	TGCAGCGTTGAAGAGGGCGAAGCTTTCTTT
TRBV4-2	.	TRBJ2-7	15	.	CASSQDRQGLGEQYF	TGTGCCAGCAGCCAAGATAGGCAGGGACTCGGCGAGCAGTACTTC
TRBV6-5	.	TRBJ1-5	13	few	CASSNAASQPQHF	TGTGCCAGCAGTAATGCGGCGAGTCAGCCCCAGCATTTT
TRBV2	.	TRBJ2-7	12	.	CASSEQAYEQYF	TGTGCCAGCAGTGAGCAGGCCTACGAGCAGTACTTC
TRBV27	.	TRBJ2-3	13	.	CASRPGGGDTQYF	TGTGCCAGCCGGCCGGGGGGCGGGGATACGCAGTATTTT
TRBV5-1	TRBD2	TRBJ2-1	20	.	CASSLAWTSGRALDYNEQFF	TGCGCCAGCAGCTTGGCCTGGACTAGCGGGAGGGCCTTGGATTACAATGAGCAGTTCTTC
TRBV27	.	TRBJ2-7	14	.	CATRERGGAYEQYF	TGTGCCACCAGGGAGCGAGGCGGGGCCTACGAGCAGTACTTC
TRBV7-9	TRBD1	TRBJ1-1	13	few	CASRATGGTEAFF	TGTGCCAGCAGGGCGACAGGGGGCACTGAAGCTTTCTTT
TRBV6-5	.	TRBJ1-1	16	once	CASSFDRYPMNTEAFF	TGTGCCAGCAGTTTTGACAGGTACCCTATGAACACTGAAGCTTTCTTT
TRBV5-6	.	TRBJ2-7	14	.	CASSATGSSYEQYF	TGTGCCAGCAGCGCCACCGGGTCTTCCTACGAGCAGTACTTC
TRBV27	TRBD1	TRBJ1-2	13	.	CASSTLGQGAYTF	TGTGCCAGCAGTACTTTGGGACAGGGCGCCTACACCTTC
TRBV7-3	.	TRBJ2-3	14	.	CASSISGGTDTQYF	TGTGCCAGCAGCATTAGCGGAGGCACAGATACGCAGTATTTT
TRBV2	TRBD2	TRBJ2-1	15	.	CASSLGTSGINEQFF	TGTGCCAGCAGTCTGGGGACTAGCGGAATCAATGAGCAGTTCTTC
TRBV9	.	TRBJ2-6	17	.	CASSGTAVFSGANVLTF	TGTGCCAGCAGCGGCACAGCAGTGTTCTCTGGGGCCAACGTCCTGACTTTC
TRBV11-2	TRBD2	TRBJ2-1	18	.	CASSFSRSASGLYNEQFF	TGTGCCAGCAGCTTCTCCAGATCCGCTAGCGGACTCTACAATGAGCAGTTCTTC
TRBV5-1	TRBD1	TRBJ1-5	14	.	CASSGGQGNQPQHF	TGCGCCAGCAGTGGGGGACAGGGTAATCAGCCCCAGCATTTT
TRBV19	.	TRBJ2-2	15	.	CASSIEEGPTGELFF	TGTGCCAGTAGTATTGAGGAGGGACCCACCGGGGAGCTGTTTTTT
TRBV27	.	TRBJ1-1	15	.	CASSLSGRGGTEAFF	TGTGCCAGCAGTTTATCGGGCAGGGGCGGCACTGAAGCTTTCTTT
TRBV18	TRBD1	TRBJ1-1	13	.	CASSPDRGTEAFF	TGTGCCAGCTCACCGGACAGGGGCACTGAAGCTTTCTTT
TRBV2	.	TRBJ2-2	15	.	CASRPGGTVTGELFF	TGTGCCAGCAGACCCGGAGGGACAGTTACCGGGGAGCTGTTTTTT
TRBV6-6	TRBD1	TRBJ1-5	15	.	CASSYSGQTNQPQHF	TGTGCCAGCAGTTACTCGGGACAGACTAATCAGCCCCAGCATTTT
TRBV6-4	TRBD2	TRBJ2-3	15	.	CASSEAGGRADTQYF	TGTGCCAGCAGTGAAGCGGGAGGGCGAGCAGATACGCAGTATTTT
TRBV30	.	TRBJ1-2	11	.	CAWTGVLGYTF	TGTGCCTGGACGGGGGTCTTAGGCTACACCTTC
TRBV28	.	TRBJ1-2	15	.	CASSFRGRRAPGYTF	TGTGCCAGCAGTTTCCGAGGGCGGAGGGCGCCTGGCTACACCTTC
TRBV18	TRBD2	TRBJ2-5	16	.	CASSANSGRAGETQYF	TGTGCCAGCTCAGCAAATAGCGGGAGGGCCGGAGAGACCCAGTACTTC
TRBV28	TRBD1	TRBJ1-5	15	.	CASSFPGQPNQPQHF	TGTGCCAGCAGTTTCCCGGGACAGCCTAATCAGCCCCAGCATTTT